This TCR beta chain was found in a study of blood T cell repertoires in COVID-19. Original data processing: Estimated nucleated cell counts came from reference gene primer amplification. Profiled with immunoSEQ multiplex PCR; TCRdb holds only in-frame clones, not every one. V, J and clone size derive from that table, while D and trimming were established from the DNA sequence. The table lists around 63,000 clones, more than 75% of them singletons. After removal of 2 bases from V and 4 bases from J, the junction contained 5 bases not matched to a gene. Germline values: CDR1 SGDLS, CDR2 YYNGEE. The CDR3 totals 15 residues.

V is TRBV9 and J is TRBJ1-3, with 8 bases matching TRBD1. This receptor was identified in a man in his sixties with acute or convalescent COVID-19. The sequenced sample was peripheral blood. CDR3 nucleotides: TGTGCCAGCAGCGTGTCAGGGGGCGTAGGAAACACCATATATTTT. As protein: CASSVSGGVGNTIYF. Based on the CDR3 plus reference TRBV9 and TRBJ1-3, the full variable domain is DSGVTQTPKHLITATGQRVTLRCSPRSGDLSVYWYQQSLDQGLQFLIQYYNGEERAKGNILERFSAQQFPDLHSELNLSSLELGDSALYFCASSVSGGVGNTIYFGEGSWLTVV.